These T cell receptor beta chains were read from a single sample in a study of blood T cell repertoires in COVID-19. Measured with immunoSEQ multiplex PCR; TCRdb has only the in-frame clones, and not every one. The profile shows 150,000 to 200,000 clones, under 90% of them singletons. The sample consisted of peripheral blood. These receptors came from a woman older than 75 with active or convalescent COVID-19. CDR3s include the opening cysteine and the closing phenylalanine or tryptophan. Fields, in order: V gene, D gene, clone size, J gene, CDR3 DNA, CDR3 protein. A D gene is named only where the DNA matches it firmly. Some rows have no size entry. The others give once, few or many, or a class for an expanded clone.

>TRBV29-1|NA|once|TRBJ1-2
TGCAGCGTTGACAGGCACAACTATGGCTACACCTTC
CSVDRHNYGYTF
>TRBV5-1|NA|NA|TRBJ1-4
TGCGCCAGCCGCCCCACGGCAACTAATGAAAAACTGTTTTTT
CASRPTATNEKLFF
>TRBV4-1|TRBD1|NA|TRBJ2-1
TGCGCCAGCCAAACGAACAGGGGCCAAAGTAACAATGAGCAGTTCTTC
CASQTNRGQSNNEQFF
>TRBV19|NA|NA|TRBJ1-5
TGTGCCGTCCAGGGGTGGAATCAGCCCCAGCATTTT
CAVQGWNQPQHF
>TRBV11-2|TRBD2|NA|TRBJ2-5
TGTGCCAGCAGCTTAACGAGCGGGAGCCGGGAGACCCAGTACTTC
CASSLTSGSRETQYF
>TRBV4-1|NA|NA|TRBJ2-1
TGCGCCAGCAGCCCTGAATGGAGCTCCTACAATGAGCAGTTCTTC
CASSPEWSSYNEQFF
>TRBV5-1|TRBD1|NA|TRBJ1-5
TGCGCCAGCAGCGACGGACAGGGAGATCAGCCCCAGCATTTT
CASSDGQGDQPQHF
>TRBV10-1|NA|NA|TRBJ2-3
TGCGCCAGCAGTGCTGGAGGGGGCACAGATACGCAGTATTTT
CASSAGGGTDTQYF
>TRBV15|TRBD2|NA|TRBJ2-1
TGTGCCACCTCTCACCCAGGGACTAGGGATGAGCAGTTCTTC
CATSHPGTRDEQFF
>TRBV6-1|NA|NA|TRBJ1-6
TGTGCCAGCAGTGAAGCCGGCCGGGGGGCTTCACCCCTCCACTTT
CASSEAGRGASPLHF
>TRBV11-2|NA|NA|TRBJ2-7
TGTGCCAGCAGCTACATTGACGGGAACGAGCAGTACTTC
CASSYIDGNEQYF
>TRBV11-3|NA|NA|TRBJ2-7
TGTGCCAGCAGCCCCCGACAGCACTACGAGCAGTACTTC
CASSPRQHYEQYF
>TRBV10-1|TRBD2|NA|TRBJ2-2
TGCGCCAGCAGTGAGTCCGGGAGGGGGGAGCTGTTTTTT
CASSESGRGELFF
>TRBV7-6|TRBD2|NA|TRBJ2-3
TGTGCCAGCAGCTCGCAAATGGGACTAGCGGGAGGTAATACGCAGTATTTT
CASSSQMGLAGGNTQYF
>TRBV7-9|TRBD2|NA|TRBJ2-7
TGTGCCAGCAGCGGACTACCGGGACTAGCGACTCCCTCCTACGAGCAGTACTTC
CASSGLPGLATPSYEQYF
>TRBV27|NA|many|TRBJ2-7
TGTGCCAGCAGTTTAGTGGTGAGCGCCGAGCAGTACTTC
CASSLVVSAEQYF
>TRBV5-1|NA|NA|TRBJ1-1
TGCGCCAGCAGCTTGGGAGGACAGTCCACTGAAGCTTTCTTT
CASSLGGQSTEAFF
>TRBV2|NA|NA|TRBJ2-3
TGTGCCAGCAGTGAAGACTACACAGATACGCAGTATTTT
CASSEDYTDTQYF
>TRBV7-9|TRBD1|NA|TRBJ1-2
TGTGCCAGCAGCTTAGGACAGGGTTCGAGCTATGGCTACACCTTC
CASSLGQGSSYGYTF
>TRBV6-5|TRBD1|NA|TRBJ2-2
TGTGCCAGCAGTTATAGGACAGGGGTCATCACCGGGGAGCTGTTTTTT
CASSYRTGVITGELFF
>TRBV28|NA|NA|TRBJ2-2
TGTGCCAGCAGTCCCCTCGTTGTTGGAGTAAACACCGGGGAGCTGTTTTTT
CASSPLVVGVNTGELFF
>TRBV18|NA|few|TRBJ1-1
TGTGCCACCCTACGAGGGTATGACACTGAAGCTTTCTTT
CATLRGYDTEAFF
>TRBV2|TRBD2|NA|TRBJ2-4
TGTGCCAGCGGGGCTAGCGGGATGTTTGGCGACATTCAGTACTTC
CASGASGMFGDIQYF
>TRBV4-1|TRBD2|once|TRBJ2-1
TGCGCCAGCAGCCACGCCGGGACTAGCGGGCGTAATGAGCAGTTCTTC
CASSHAGTSGRNEQFF
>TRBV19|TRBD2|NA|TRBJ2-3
TGTGCCAGTAGTCCGACTAGCGGCACAGATACGCAGTATTTT
CASSPTSGTDTQYF
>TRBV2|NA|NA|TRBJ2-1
TGTGCCAGCAGGAGGGCGGAGGGGTTGTACAATGAGCAGTTCTTC
CASRRAEGLYNEQFF
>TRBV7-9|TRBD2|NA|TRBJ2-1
TGTGCCAGCAGCCAATTGACTAGCGGGAGAACAACCTACAATGAGCAGTTCTTC
CASSQLTSGRTTYNEQFF
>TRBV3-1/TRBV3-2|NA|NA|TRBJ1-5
TGTGCCAGCAGCCAGACAGGAGGCGTCAATCAGCCCCAGCATTTT
CASSQTGGVNQPQHF
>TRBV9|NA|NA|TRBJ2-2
TGTGCCAGCAGCCTCGGTCACACCGGGGAGCTGTTTTTT
CASSLGHTGELFF
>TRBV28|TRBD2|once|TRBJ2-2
TGTGCCAGCAGTCCCGGGGGGGGGATTATAACCGGGGAGCTGTTTTTT
CASSPGGGIITGELFF
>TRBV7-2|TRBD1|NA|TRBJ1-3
TGTGCCAGCAGCGAGGACAGGGTCTCTGGAAACACCATATATTTT
CASSEDRVSGNTIYF
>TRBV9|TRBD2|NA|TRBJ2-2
TGTGCCAGCAGCTCCCGGGTTGCTAGCGGGAGACCTCCAACAGCGGAGCTGTTTTTT
CASSSRVASGRPPTAELFF
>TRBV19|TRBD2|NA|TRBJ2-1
TGTGCCAGTAGTATGAGGGTGATAGCGGGAGTTAATAATCGGGTCAATGAGCAGTTCTTC
CASSMRVIAGVNNRVNEQFF
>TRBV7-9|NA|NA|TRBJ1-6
TGTGCCAGCAGCCCTCAGGCAGCAGCTTCACCCCTCCACTTT
CASSPQAAASPLHF
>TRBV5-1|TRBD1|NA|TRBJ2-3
TGCGCCAGCAGCGAGGGACAGGGCACAGATACGCAGTATTTT
CASSEGQGTDTQYF
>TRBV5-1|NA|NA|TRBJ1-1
TGCGCCAGCAGCTTAACACAGGGAAAGGGTGAAGCTTTCTTT
CASSLTQGKGEAFF
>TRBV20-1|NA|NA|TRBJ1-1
TGCAGTGCTAGTGCCCTCGGGGATATGAACACTGAAGCTTTCTTT
CSASALGDMNTEAFF
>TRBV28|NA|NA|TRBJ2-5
TGTGCCAGCAGTTTATTCGCAGGAGAGACCCAGTACTTC
CASSLFAGETQYF
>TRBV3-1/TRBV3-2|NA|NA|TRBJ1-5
TGTGCCAGCAGCCAAGTTTCCAGACAGCCCCAGCATTTT
CASSQVSRQPQHF
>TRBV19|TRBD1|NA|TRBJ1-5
TGTGCCAGTAGTCCCCGACCGGGACAGGCTGGTCTTCAGCCCCAGCATTTT
CASSPRPGQAGLQPQHF
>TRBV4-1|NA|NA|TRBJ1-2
TGCGCCAGCAGCCAGCCTGGGGCCGGTGGTTATGGCTACACCTTC
CASSQPGAGGYGYTF